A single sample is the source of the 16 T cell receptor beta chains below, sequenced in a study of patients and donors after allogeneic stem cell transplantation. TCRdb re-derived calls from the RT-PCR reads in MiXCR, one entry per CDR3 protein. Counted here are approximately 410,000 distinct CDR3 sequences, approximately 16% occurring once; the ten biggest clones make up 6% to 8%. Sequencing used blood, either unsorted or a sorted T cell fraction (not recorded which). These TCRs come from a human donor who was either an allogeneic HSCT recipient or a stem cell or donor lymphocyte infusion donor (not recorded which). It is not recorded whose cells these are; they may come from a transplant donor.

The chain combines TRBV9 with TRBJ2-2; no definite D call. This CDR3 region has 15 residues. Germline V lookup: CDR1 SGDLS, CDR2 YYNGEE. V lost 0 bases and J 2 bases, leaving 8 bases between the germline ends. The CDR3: CASSVASLNTGELFF. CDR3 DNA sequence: TGTGCCAGCAGCGTAGCTTCTCTAAACACCGGGGAGCTGTTTTTT.

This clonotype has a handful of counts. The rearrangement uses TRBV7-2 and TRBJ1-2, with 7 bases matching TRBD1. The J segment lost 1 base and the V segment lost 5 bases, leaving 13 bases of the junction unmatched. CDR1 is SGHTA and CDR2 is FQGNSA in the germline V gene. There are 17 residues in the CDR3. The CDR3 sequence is CASSTRTGLIDNYGYTF. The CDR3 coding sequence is TGTGCCAGCAGCACCCGGACAGGCCTCATCGATAACTATGGCTACACCTTC.

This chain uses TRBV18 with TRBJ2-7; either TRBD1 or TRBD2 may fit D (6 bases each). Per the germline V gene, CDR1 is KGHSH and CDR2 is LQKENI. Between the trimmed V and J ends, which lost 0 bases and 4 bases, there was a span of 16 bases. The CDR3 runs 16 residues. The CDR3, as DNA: TGTGCCAGCTCACCACCGTTACGGTGGGGGGCTTACGAGCAGTACTTC. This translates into CASSPPLRWGAYEQYF. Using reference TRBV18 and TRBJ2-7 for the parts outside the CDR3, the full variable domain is NAGVMQNPRHLVRRRGQEARLRCSPMKGHSHVYWYRQLPEEGLKFMVYLQKENIIDESGMPKERFSAEFPKEGPSILRIQQVVRGDSAAYFCASSPPLRWGAYEQYFGPGTRLTVT.

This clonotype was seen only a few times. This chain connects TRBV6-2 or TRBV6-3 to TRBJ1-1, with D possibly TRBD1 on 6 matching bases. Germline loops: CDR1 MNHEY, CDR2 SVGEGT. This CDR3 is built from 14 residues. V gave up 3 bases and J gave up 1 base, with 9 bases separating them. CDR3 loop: CASSYAQGNTEAFF. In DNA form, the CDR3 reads TGTGCCAGCAGTTATGCACAGGGGAACACTGAAGCTTTCTTT.

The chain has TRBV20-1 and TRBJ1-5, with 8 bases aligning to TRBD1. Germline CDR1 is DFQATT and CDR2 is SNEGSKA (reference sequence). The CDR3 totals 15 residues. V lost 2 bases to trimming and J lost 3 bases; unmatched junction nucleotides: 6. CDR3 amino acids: CSARNRGAFNQPQHF. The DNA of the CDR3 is TGCAGTGCTAGAAACAGGGGGGCCTTCAATCAGCCCCAGCATTTT.

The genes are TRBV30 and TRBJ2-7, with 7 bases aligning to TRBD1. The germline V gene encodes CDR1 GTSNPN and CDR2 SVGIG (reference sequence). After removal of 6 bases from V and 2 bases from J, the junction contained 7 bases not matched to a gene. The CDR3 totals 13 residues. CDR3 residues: CACSGTATYEQYF. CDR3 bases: TGTGCCTGTTCCGGGACAGCGACCTACGAGCAGTACTTC.

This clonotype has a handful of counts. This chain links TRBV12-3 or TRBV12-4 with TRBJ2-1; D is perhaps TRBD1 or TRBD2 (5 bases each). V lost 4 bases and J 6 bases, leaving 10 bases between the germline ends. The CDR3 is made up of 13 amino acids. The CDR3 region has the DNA TGTGCCAGCAGTTCCGGGACCCCCAATGAGCAGTTCTTC. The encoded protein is CASSSGTPNEQFF.

The CDR3 nucleotides read TGTGCCAGCAGCCCTCCTAGCGGGGGCTCCCCTAGCACAGATACGCAGTATTTT. It yields the protein CASSPPSGGSPSTDTQYF. The chain is built from TRBV9 and TRBJ2-3; 10 bases fit TRBD2. Losses at the gene ends were 4 bases for V and 0 bases for J; bases not matched to a gene: 11. Germline CDR1 is SGDLS and CDR2 is YYNGEE. The CDR3 contains 18 residues.

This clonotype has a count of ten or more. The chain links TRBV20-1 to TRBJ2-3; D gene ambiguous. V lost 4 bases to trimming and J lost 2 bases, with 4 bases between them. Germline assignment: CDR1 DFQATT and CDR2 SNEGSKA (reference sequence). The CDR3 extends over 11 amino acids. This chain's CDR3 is CSAIVTDTQYF. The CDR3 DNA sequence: TGCAGTGCTATTGTCACAGATACGCAGTATTTT.

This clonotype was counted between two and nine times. In DNA, the CDR3 is TGTGCCAGCAGTTTAGGACAGGGAGGTATCTACAATGAGCAGTTCTTC. This codes for CASSLGQGGIYNEQFF. The chain joins TRBV27 to TRBJ2-1; 8 bases agree with TRBD1. The CDR3 loop spans 16 amino acids. J was trimmed by 3 bases and V by 2 bases; bases with no gene match: 6. In germline, CDR1 is MNHEY, CDR2 SMNVEV (reference sequence).

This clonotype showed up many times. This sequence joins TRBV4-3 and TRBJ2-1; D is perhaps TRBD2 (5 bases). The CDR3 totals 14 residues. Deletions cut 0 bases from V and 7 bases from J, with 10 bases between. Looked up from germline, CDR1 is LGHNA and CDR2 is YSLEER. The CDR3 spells CASSQERDRNEQFF. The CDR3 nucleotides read TGCGCCAGCAGCCAAGAGAGGGATAGGAATGAGCAGTTCTTC.

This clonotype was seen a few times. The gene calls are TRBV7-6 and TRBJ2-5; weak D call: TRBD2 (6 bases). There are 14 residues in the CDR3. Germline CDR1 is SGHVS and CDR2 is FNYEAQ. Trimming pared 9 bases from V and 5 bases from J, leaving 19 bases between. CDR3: CASTSTGGKETQYF. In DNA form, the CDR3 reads TGTGCCAGTACAAGCACCGGGGGAAAGGAGACCCAGTACTTC. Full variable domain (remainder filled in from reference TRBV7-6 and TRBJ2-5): GAGVSQSPRYKVTKRGQDVALRCDPISGHVSLYWYRQALGQGPEFLTYFNYEAQQDKSGLPNDRFSAERPEGSISTLTIQRTEQRDSAMYRCASTSTGGKETQYFGPGTRLLVL.

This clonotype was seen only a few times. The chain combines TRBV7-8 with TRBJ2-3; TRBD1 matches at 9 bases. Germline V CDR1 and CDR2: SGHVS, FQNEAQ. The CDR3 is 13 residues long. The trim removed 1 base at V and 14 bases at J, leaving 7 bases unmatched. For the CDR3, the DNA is TGTGCCAGCAGCTTAGGTGGGACAGGGATTTCGTATTTT. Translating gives CASSLGGTGISYF.

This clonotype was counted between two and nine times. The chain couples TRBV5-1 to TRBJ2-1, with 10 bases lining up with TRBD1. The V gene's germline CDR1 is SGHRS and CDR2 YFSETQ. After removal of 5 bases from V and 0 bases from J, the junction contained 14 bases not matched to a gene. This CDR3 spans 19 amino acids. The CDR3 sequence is CASSFRDRGPPSSYNEQFF. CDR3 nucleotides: TGCGCCAGCAGTTTTCGGGACAGGGGACCCCCAAGCTCCTACAATGAGCAGTTCTTC.

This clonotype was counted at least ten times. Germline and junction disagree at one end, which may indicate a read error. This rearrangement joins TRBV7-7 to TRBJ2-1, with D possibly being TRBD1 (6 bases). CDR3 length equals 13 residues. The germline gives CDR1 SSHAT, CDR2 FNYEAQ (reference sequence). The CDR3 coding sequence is TGTGCTAGCAGCTTAGACAGGAACAATGAGCAGTTCTTC. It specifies CASSLDRNNEQFF.

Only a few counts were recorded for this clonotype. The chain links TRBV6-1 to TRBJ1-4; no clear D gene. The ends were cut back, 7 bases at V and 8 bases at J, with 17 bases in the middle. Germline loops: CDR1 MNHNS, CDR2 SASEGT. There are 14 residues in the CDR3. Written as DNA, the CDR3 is TGTGCCAGCACCCCGGACTGGATAGAAGAAAAACTGTTTTTT. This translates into CASTPDWIEEKLFF.